This T cell receptor beta chain was sequenced in a study of shared clonotypes between healthy human individuals. The method was immunoSEQ multiplex PCR; TCRdb's version includes in-frame clones alone and lacks a portion of them. The top ten clones hold under 2% of a sample with about 770,000 clones, around 77% of them seen once. The clonotype originates from a woman younger than 45 in good health. Sequenced: memory CD4+ T cells sorted from blood. Subset: CD45RA-negative fraction.

For the CDR3, the DNA is TGTGCCAGCGGGACTCCCTCGGCAAGCAATCAGCCCCAGCATTTT. Amino acid sequence: CASGTPSASNQPQHF. This chain connects TRBV28 to TRBJ1-5; possible D gene TRBD1, 5 bases. Germline V CDR1 and CDR2: MDHEN, SYDVKM. The CDR3 loop spans 15 amino acids. V lost 8 bases, J lost 1 base, and 15 bases lay in between.